Described below is a single T cell receptor beta chain sequence and its context. Clones were sequenced by immunoSEQ multiplex PCR, and TCRdb holds only the in-frame ones, with some missing. The sample records 20,000 to 25,000 clones, approximately 85% being singletons. The entry originates in a study of blood T cell repertoires in COVID-19. This CDR3 is 15 amino acids long. CDR1 is MGHRA, CDR2 YSYEKL, per germline. Trimming took 0 bases from V and 4 from J, leaving 12 bases between them. The material sequenced was peripheral blood. The J gene is TRBJ1-1, the V gene TRBV4-1; D remains ambiguous. The receptor's source is a man between 65 and 80 years old in a cohort sampled during active COVID-19. The CDR3 region is CASSQEARLATEAFF. CDR3 DNA sequence: TGCGCCAGCAGCCAAGAGGCACGACTGGCCACTGAAGCTTTCTTT.